Shown below are 5 T cell receptor beta chains from a single sample sequenced in a study of blood T cells in healthy people across ages. Primers used in a second PCR of about 7 to 12 cycles were a sample-barcoded 5' primer and a J-beta primer mix. In TCRdb, the 5' RACE reads were re-called with MiXCR into one record per CDR3 protein. Of hundreds of thousands of distinct CDR3 sequences in the sample, 35% to 40% are singletons; the top ten hold 10% to 15%. Source material: blood. These receptors originate from a man younger than 30 in good health.

The J gene is TRBJ2-3, the V gene TRBV6-6; possible D gene TRBD2, 6 bases. The CDR3 length is 15 residues. V was clipped by 4 bases and J by 2 bases, with 13 bases between them. From germline, CDR1 is MNHNY and CDR2 SVGAGI (reference sequence). The CDR3 region is CASSSSGTFTDTQYF. The DNA for the CDR3 is TGTGCCAGCAGTTCATCCGGGACTTTCACAGATACGCAGTATTTT.

This clonotype occurred a few times. The rearrangement joins TRBV14 to TRBJ2-5; perhaps D is TRBD1 or TRBD2 (5 bases each). The CDR3 spans 15 residues. Germline CDR1 SGHDN, CDR2 FVKESK. The ends were cut back, 3 bases at V and 11 bases at J, with 22 bases in the middle. The CDR3 DNA reads as TGTGCCAGCAGCCACGGGACGAAAATTTACAATGAGCAGTACTTC. Amino acid sequence: CASSHGTKIYNEQYF. Together with reference TRBV14 and TRBJ2-5, the CDR3 gives the full variable domain: EAGVTQFPSHSVIEKGQTVTLRCDPISGHDNLYWYRRVMGKEIKFLLHFVKESKQDESGMPNNRFLAERTGGTYSTLKVQPAELEDSGVYFCASSHGTKIYNEQYFGPGTRLLVL.

The V and J genes are TRBV4-1 and TRBJ1-6; D remains ambiguous. From germline, CDR1 is MGHRA and CDR2 YSYEKL. This CDR3 has 15 residues. Between the trimmed V and J ends, which lost 0 bases and 7 bases, there was a span of 10 bases. Here the CDR3 DNA reads TGCGCCAGCAGCCAAGACTCGACAATCAATTCACCCCTCCACTTT. Encoded protein: CASSQDSTINSPLHF.

The chain links TRBV4-3 to TRBJ1-5; the D gene is possibly TRBD1 (6 bases). V was cut by 7 bases and J by 7 bases, with 20 bases left in between. The V gene's germline CDR1 is LGHNA and CDR2 YSLEER. The CDR3 is 15 amino acids. The CDR3, as DNA: TGCGCCAGCACTTCCCGGGGGAGGGGGGAGCAGCCCCAGCATTTT. Amino acids: CASTSRGRGEQPQHF.

V and J are TRBV15 and TRBJ1-4; D is undetermined. CDR3 size: 14 residues. Trimming shortened V by 3 bases and J by 0 bases, and 5 bases separated the two germline ends. CDR1 and CDR2 (germline): LNHNV, YYDKDF (reference sequence). The CDR3 nucleotides are TGTGCCACCAGCAGGGCTGCAACTAATGAAAAACTGTTTTTT. It encodes CATSRAATNEKLFF. The whole variable domain, filled in from reference TRBV15 and TRBJ1-4, reads DAMVIQNPRYQVTQFGKPVTLSCSQTLNHNVMYWYQQKSSQAPKLLFHYYDKDFNNEADTPDNFQSRRPNTSFCFLDIRSPGLGDTAMYLCATSRAATNEKLFFGSGTQLSVL.